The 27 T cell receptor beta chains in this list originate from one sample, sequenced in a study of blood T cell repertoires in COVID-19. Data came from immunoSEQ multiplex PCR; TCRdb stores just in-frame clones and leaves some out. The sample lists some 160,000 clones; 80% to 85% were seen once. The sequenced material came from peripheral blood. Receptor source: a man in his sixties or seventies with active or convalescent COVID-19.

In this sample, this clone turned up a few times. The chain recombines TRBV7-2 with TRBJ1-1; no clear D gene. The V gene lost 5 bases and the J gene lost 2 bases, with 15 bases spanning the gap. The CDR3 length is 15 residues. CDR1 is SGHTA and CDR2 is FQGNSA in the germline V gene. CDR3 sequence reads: CASSPVGRINTEAFF. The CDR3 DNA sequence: TGTGCCAGCAGCCCCGTGGGCAGAATCAACACTGAAGCTTTCTTT.

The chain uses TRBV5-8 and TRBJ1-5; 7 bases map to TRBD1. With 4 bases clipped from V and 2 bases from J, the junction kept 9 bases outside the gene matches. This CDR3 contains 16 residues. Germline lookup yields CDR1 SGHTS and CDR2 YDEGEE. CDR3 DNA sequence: TGTGCCAGCAGCGGCCGACAGGGTCTACGCAATCAGCCCCAGCATTTT. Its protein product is CASSGRQGLRNQPQHF.

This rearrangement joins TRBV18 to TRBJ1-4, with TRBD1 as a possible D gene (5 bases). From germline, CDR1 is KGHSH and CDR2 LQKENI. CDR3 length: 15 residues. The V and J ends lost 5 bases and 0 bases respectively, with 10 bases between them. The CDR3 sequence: CASSGAVATNEKLFF. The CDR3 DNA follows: TGTGCCAGCTCAGGGGCGGTTGCAACTAATGAAAAACTGTTTTTT. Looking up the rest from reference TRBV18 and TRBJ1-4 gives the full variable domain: NAGVMQNPRHLVRRRGQEARLRCSPMKGHSHVYWYRQLPEEGLKFMVYLQKENIIDESGMPKERFSAEFPKEGPSILRIQQVVRGDSAAYFCASSGAVATNEKLFFGSGTQLSVL.

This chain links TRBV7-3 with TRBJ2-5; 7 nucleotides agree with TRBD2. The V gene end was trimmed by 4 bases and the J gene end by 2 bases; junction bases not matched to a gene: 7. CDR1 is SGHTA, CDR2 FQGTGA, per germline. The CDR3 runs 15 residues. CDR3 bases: TGTGCCAGCAGCTCCACCGGGGGAGGGCAAGAGACCCAGTACTTC. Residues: CASSSTGGGQETQYF.

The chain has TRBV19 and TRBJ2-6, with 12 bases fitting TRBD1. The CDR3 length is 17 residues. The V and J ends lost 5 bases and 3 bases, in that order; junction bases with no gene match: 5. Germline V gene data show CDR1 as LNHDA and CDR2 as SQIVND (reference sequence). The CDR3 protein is CASSWGQGARGANVLTF. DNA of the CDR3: TGTGCCAGTAGTTGGGGACAGGGGGCGCGTGGGGCCAACGTCCTGACTTTC.

This CDR3 is CASTSGVQRLTGELFF. The CDR3 DNA sequence: TGTGCCAGCACCTCCGGGGTTCAGAGACTAACCGGGGAGCTGTTTTTT. The chain has TRBV7-6 and TRBJ2-2; D might be TRBD2 (5 bases). V was trimmed by 7 bases and J by 5 bases, leaving 20 bases between them. Looked up from germline, CDR1 is SGHVS and CDR2 is FNYEAQ. CDR3 size: 16 residues.

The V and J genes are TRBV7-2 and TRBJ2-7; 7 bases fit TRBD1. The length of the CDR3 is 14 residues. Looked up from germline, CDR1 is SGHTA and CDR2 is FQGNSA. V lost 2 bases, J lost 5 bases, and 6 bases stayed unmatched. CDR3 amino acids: CASSLNRGSHEQYF. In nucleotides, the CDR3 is TGTGCCAGCAGCTTAAACAGGGGATCCCACGAGCAGTACTTC. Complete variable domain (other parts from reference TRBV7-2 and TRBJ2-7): GAGVSQSPSNKVTEKGKDVELRCDPISGHTALYWYRQSLGQGLEFLIYFQGNSAPDKSGLPSDRFSAERTGGSVSTLTIQRTQQEDSAVYLCASSLNRGSHEQYFGPGTRLTVT.

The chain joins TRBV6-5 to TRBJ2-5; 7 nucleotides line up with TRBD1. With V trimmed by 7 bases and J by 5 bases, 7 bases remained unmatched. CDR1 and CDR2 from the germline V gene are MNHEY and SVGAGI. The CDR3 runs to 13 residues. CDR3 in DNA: TGTGCCAGCACCCCGACAGGGTTTGAGACCCAGTACTTC. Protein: CASTPTGFETQYF.

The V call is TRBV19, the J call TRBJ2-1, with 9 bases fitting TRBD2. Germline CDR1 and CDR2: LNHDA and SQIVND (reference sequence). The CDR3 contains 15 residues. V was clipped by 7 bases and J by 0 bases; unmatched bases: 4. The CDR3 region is CASNPSGTSYNEQFF. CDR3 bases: TGTGCCAGTAACCCTAGCGGGACCTCCTACAATGAGCAGTTCTTC.

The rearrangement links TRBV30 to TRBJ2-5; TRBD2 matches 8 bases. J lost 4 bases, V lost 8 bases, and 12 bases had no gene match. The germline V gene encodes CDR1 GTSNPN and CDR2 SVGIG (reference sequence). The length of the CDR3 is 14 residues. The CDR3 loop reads CAIGSGGIGETQYF. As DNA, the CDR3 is TGTGCCATAGGATCGGGAGGGATTGGAGAGACCCAGTACTTC.

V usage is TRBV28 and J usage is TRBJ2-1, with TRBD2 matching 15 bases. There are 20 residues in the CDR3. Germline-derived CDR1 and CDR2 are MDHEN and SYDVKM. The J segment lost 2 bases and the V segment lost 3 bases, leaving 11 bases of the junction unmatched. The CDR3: CASSFPGLAGGPPAYNEQFF. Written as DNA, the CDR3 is TGTGCCAGCAGTTTTCCGGGACTAGCGGGGGGCCCGCCAGCCTACAATGAGCAGTTCTTC.

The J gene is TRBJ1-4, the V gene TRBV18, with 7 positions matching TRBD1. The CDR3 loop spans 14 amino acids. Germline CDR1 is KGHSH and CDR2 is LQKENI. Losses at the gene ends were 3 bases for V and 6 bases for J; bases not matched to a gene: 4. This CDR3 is CASSPDRADEKLFF. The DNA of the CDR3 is TGTGCCAGCTCACCCGACAGGGCCGATGAAAAACTGTTTTTT.

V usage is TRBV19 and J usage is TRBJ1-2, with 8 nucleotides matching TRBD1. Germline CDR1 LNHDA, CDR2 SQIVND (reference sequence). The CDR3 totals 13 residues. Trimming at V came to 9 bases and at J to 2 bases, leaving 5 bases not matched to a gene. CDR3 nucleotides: TGTGCCAGCACTGGACAGGGCAACTATGGCTACACCTTC. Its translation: CASTGQGNYGYTF.

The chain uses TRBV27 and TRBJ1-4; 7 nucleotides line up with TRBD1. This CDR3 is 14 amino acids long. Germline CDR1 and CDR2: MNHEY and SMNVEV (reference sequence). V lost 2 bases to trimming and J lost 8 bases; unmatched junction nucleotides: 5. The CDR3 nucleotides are TGTGCCAGCAGTTTACGGGCAGGGGGGGAAAAACTGTTTTTT. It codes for CASSLRAGGEKLFF.

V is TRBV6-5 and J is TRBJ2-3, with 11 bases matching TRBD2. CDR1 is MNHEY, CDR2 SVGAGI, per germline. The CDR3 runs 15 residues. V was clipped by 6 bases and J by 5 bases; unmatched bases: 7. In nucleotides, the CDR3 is TGTGCCAGCAGAACCACTAGCGGGGGAGGAGATACGCAGTATTTT. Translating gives CASRTTSGGGDTQYF.

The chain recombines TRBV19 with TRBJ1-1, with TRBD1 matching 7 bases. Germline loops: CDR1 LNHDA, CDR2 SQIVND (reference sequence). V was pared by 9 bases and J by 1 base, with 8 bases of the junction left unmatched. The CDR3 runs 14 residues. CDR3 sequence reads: CARLRQGQNTEAFF. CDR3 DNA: TGTGCCAGACTGAGACAGGGACAGAACACTGAAGCTTTCTTT. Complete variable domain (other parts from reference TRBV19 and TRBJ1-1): DGGITQSPKYLFRKEGQNVTLSCEQNLNHDAMYWYRQDPGQGLRLIYYSQIVNDFQKGDIAEGYSVSREKKESFPLTVTSAQKNPTAFYLCARLRQGQNTEAFFGQGTRLTVV.

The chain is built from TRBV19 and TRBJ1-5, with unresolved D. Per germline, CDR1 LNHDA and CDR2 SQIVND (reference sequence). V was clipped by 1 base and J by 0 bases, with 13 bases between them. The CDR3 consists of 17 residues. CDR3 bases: TGTGCCAGTAGTATAGTCGGATGGGCATTTAGCAATCAGCCCCAGCATTTT. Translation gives CASSIVGWAFSNQPQHF.

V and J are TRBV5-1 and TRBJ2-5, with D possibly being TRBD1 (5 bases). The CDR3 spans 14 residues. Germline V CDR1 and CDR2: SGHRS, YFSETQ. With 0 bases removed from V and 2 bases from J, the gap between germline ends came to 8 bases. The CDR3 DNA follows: TGCGCCAGCAGCTTGGGACAGAGACAAGAGACCCAGTACTTC. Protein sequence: CASSLGQRQETQYF.

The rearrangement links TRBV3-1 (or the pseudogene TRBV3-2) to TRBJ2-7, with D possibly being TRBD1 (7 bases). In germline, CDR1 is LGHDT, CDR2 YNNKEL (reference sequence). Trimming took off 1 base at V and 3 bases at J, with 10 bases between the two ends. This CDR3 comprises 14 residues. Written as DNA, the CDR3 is TGTGCCAGCAGCCAAGGGCAGGGGGGCTACGAGCAGTACTTC. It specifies CASSQGQGGYEQYF.

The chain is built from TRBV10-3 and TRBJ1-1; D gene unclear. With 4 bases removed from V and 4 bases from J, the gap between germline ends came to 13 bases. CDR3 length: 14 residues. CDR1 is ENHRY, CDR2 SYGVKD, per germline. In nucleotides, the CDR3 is TGTGCCATCAGTGTAAATCTTCGAGGCACTGAAGCTTTCTTT. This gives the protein CAISVNLRGTEAFF.

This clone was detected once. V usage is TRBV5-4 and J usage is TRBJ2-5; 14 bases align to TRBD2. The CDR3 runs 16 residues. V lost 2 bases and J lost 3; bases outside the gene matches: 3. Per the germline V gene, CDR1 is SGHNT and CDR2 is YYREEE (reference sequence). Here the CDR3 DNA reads TGTGCCAGCAGCTTCCGACTAGCGGGAGGGAAAGAGACCCAGTACTTC. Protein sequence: CASSFRLAGGKETQYF.

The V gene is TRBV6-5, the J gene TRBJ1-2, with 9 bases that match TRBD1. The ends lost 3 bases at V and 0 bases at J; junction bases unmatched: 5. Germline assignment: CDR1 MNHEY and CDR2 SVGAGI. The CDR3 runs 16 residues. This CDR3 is CASSYLQGAANYGYTF. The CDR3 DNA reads TGTGCCAGCAGTTATCTACAGGGGGCTGCTAACTATGGCTACACCTTC.

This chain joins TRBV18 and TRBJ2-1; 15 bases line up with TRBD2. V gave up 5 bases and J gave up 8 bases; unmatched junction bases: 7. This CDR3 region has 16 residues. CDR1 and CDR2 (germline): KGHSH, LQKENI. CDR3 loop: CASSWTSGGAIDEQFF. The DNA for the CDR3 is TGTGCCAGCTCATGGACTAGCGGGGGGGCCATCGATGAGCAGTTCTTC.

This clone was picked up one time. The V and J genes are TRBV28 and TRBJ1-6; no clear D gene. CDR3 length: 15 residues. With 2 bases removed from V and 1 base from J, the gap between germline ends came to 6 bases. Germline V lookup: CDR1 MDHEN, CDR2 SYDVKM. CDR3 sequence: CASSLVGSYNSPLHF. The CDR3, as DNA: TGTGCCAGCAGTTTAGTCGGTTCCTATAATTCACCCCTCCACTTT.

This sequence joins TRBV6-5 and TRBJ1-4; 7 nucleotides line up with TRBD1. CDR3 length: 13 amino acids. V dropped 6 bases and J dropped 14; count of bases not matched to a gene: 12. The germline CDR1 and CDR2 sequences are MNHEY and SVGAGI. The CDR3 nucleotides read TGTGCCAGCAGGGCAAATCCCGGGACAGTCCTGTTTTTT. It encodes CASRANPGTVLFF.

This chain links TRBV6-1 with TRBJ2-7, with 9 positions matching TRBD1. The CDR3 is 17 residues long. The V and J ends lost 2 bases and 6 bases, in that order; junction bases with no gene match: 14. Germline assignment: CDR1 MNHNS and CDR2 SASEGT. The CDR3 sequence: CASSERGTGTGSSEQYF. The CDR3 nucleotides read TGTGCCAGCAGTGAAAGGGGAACGGGGACAGGGAGTTCCGAGCAGTACTTC.

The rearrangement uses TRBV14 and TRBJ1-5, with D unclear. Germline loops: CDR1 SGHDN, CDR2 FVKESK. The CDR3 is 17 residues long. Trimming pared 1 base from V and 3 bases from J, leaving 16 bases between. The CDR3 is CASSQGGGASNNQPQHF. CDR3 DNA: TGTGCCAGCAGCCAAGGTGGCGGAGCATCCAACAATCAGCCCCAGCATTTT.